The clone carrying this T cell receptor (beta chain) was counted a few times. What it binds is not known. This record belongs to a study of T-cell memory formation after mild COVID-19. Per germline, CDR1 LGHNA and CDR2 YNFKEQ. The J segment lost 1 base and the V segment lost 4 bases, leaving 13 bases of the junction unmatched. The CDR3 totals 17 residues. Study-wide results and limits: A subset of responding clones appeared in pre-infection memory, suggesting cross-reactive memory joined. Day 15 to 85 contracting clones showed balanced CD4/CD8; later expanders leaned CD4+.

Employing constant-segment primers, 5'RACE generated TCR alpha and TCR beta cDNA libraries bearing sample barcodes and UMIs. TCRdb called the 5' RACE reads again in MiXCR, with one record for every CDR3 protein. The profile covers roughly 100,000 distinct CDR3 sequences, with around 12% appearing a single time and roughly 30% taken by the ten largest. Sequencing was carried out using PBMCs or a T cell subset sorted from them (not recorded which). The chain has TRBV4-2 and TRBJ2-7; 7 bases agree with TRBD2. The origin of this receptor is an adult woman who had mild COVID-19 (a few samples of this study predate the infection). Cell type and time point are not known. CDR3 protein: CASSPQLGGGLSYEQYF. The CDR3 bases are TGTGCCAGCAGCCCCCAGCTTGGGGGAGGGTTGTCCTACGAGCAGTACTTC.